This T cell receptor beta chain is drawn from a study of T cells in Graves' hyperthyroidism and ophthalmopathy. V was clipped by 0 bases and J by 10 bases, with 12 bases between them. In germline, CDR1 is LGHDT, CDR2 YNNKEL (reference sequence). This CDR3 has 13 amino acids. Amplification yielded TCR beta CDR3 regions, with RNA transcripts as the source. The HTBI primer set served for first-round RT-PCR of the TCR CDR3. MiXCR, run by TCRdb on the multiplex PCR reads, gives a single entry per CDR3 protein. The sample shows approximately 520,000 distinct CDR3 sequences, under 25% of them seen only once.

The sample comprised blood. This receptor was taken from a man between 18 and 29 years old with Graves' hyperthyroidism. J is TRBJ1-1 and V is TRBV3-1; unclear D gene. Written as DNA, the CDR3 is TGTGCCAGCAGCCAAGATCTTCCGTATGGAGCTTTCTTT. Translating gives CASSQDLPYGAFF.